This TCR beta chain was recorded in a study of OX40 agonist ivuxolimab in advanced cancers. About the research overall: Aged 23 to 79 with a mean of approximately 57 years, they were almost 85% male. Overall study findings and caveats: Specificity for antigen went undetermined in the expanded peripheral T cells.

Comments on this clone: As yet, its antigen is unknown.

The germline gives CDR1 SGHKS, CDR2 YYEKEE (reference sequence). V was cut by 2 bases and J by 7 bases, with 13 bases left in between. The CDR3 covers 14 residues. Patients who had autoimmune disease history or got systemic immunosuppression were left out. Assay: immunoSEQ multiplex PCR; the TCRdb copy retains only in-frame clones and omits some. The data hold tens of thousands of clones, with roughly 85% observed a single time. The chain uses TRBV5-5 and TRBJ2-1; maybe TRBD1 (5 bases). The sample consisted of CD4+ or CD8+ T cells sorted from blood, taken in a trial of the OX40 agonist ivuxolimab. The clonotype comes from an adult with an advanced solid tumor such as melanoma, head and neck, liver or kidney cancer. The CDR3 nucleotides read TGTGCCAGCAGCTTAAGACAGAACCCTAATGAGCAGTTCTTC. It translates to CASSLRQNPNEQFF.